These 11 T cell receptor beta chains share one sample of origin, sequenced in a study of cytomegalovirus exposure and HLA in healthy donors. Use of 60 Vbeta and 13 Jbeta primers characterized the PCR. TCRdb's copy holds only in-frame clones and misses some; the assay was immunoSEQ multiplex PCR. The sample holds roughly 150,000 clones, roughly 80% seen once. The specimen was PBMCs. All receptors derive from a woman between 45 and 60 years old in good health and CMV-seropositive.

The chain links TRBV29-1 to TRBJ2-3, with TRBD1 as a possible D gene (5 bases). The CDR3 has 15 residues. V was cut by 4 bases and J by 2 bases, with 16 bases left in between. Germline lookup yields CDR1 SQVTM and CDR2 ANQGSEA. The CDR3, as DNA: TGCAGCGTTGGTCTCAGGGCGTCCGTCACAGATACGCAGTATTTT. Its translation: CSVGLRASVTDTQYF.

The chain employs TRBV6-5 and TRBJ1-6; no clear D. Looked up from germline, CDR1 is MNHEY and CDR2 is SVGAGI. The CDR3 extends over 14 amino acids. The V end was cut by 0 bases, the J end by 13 bases, with 13 bases between. The CDR3 spells CASSYSGGLSPLHF. The CDR3 nucleotides are TGTGCCAGCAGTTACTCCGGCGGTCTATCGCCCCTCCACTTT.

This clone was observed a few times. The chain uses TRBV7-2 and TRBJ2-1; 9 positions match TRBD1. The V gene's germline CDR1 is SGHTA and CDR2 FQGNSA. The V and J ends lost 4 bases and 6 bases, in that order; junction bases with no gene match: 13. The CDR3 covers 17 residues. In nucleotides, the CDR3 is TGTGCCAGCAGCTCACGACAGGGGGAAGTAACGGGCAATGAGCAGTTCTTC. It is translated as CASSSRQGEVTGNEQFF.

The rearrangement joins TRBV28 to TRBJ2-2; no reliable D call. Germline assignment: CDR1 MDHEN and CDR2 SYDVKM. V dropped 2 bases and J dropped 6 bases, with 10 bases sitting between them. This CDR3 is 14 amino acids long. The CDR3 loop is CASSLVSQAGELFF. CDR3 nucleotides: TGTGCCAGCAGTTTAGTATCGCAGGCCGGGGAGCTGTTTTTT.

The rearrangement links TRBV15 to TRBJ1-2, with a weak D call TRBD1 (5 bases). The CDR3 has 17 residues. Germline V gene data show CDR1 as LNHNV and CDR2 as YYDKDF (reference sequence). V was shortened by 4 bases and J by 0 bases, with 18 bases between the two germline ends. The CDR3 protein is CATSKGRGLPPNYGYTF. Here the CDR3 DNA reads TGTGCCACCAGCAAGGGCCGGGGACTCCCGCCTAACTATGGCTACACCTTC. The full variable domain, rest sourced from reference TRBV15 and TRBJ1-2, is DAMVIQNPRYQVTQFGKPVTLSCSQTLNHNVMYWYQQKSSQAPKLLFHYYDKDFNNEADTPDNFQSRRPNTSFCFLDIRSPGLGDTAMYLCATSKGRGLPPNYGYTFGSGTRLTVV.

CDR3 in amino acids: CASSPEITGMANEQFF. The CDR3 DNA reads as TGTGCCAGCAGCCCAGAAATCACAGGGATGGCTAATGAGCAGTTCTTC. The V gene is TRBV9, the J gene TRBJ2-1; maybe TRBD1 (6 bases). V lost 4 bases, J lost 7 bases, and 21 bases lay in between. The germline V gene has CDR1 SGDLS and CDR2 YYNGEE. The CDR3 is made up of 16 amino acids.

V gene TRBV7-8 combines with J gene TRBJ2-6, with D tentatively TRBD1 (6 bases). The CDR3 is 18 amino acids. Looked up from germline, CDR1 is SGHVS and CDR2 is FQNEAQ. Trimming removed 3 bases from V and 0 bases from J, with 15 bases in between. The CDR3 DNA reads as TGTGCCAGCAGCTTGTCAGGGGTCACCCTCTCTGGGGCCAACGTCCTGACTTTC. Its translation: CASSLSGVTLSGANVLTF.

This clone was seen a single time. The gene calls are TRBV6-6 and TRBJ2-7, with TRBD1 matching 9 bases. CDR1 and CDR2 (germline): MNHNY, SVGAGI (reference sequence). The V and J ends lost 0 bases and 4 bases, in that order; junction bases with no gene match: 4. The CDR3 runs 15 residues. The CDR3: CASSYSHRGLYEQYF. The DNA of the CDR3 is TGTGCCAGCAGTTACTCGCACAGGGGGCTGTACGAGCAGTACTTC.

This chain joins TRBV9 and TRBJ2-2; the match to TRBD2 covers 12 bases. Germline CDR1 SGDLS, CDR2 YYNGEE. V trimming: 1 base; J trimming: 1 base; junction bases outside the gene matches: 5. The CDR3 contains 18 residues. Here the CDR3 reads CASSVRTSGALNTGELFF. The CDR3 region has the DNA TGTGCCAGCAGCGTAAGGACTAGCGGGGCCCTGAACACCGGGGAGCTGTTTTTT.

This chain joins TRBV6-4 and TRBJ2-7, with 9 bases that match TRBD1. The V gene end was trimmed by 2 bases and the J gene end by 5 bases; junction bases not matched to a gene: 13. CDR3 length equals 17 residues. CDR1 MRHNA and CDR2 SNTAGT come from the germline V gene. The chain's CDR3 is CASSDGSPTGGPHEQYF. Written as DNA, the CDR3 is TGTGCCAGCAGTGACGGATCCCCAACAGGGGGCCCCCACGAGCAGTACTTC.

The gene calls are TRBV18 and TRBJ1-2; D uncertain. Per germline, CDR1 KGHSH and CDR2 LQKENI. The CDR3 totals 13 residues. V lost 5 bases to trimming and J lost 4 bases, with 11 bases between them. CDR3 DNA sequence: TGTGCCAGCTCATCGCAGGAGGGCTATGGCTACACCTTC. Its translation is CASSSQEGYGYTF.